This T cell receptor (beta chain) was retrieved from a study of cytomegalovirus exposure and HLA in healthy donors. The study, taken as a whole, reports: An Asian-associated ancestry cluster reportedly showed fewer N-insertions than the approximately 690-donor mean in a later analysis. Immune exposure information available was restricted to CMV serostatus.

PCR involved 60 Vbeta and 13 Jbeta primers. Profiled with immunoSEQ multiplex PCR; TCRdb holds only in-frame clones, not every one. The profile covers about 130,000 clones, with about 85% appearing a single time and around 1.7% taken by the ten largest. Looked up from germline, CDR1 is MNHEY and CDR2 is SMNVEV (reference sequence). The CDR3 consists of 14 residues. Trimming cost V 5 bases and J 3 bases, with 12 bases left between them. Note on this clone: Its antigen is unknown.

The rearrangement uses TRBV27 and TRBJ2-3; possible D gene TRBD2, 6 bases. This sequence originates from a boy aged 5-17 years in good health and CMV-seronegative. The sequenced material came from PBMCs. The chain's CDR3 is CASSPAGITDTQYF. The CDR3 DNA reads TGTGCCAGCAGTCCCGCGGGGATTACAGATACGCAGTATTTT.